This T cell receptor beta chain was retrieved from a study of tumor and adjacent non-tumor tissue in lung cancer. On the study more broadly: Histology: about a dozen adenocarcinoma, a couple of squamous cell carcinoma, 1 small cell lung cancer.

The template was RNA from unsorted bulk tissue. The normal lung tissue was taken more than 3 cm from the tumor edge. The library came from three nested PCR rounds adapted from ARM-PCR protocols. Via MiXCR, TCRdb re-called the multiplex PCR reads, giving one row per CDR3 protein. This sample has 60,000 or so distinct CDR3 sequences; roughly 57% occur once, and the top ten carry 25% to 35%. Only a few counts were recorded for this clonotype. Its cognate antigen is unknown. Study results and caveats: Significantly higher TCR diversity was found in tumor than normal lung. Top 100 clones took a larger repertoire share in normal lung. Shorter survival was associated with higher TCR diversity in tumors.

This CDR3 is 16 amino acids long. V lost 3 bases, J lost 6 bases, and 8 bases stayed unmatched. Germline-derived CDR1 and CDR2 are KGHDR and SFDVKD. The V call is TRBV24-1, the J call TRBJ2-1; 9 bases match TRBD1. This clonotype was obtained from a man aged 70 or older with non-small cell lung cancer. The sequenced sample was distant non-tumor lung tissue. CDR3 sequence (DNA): TGTGCCACCAGTGATCCCGGACAGGGGACCTTCAATGAGCAGTTCTTC. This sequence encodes CATSDPGQGTFNEQFF.